This record covers a single TCR beta chain. This clonotype occurred a few times. The antigen it binds to is not known. No base quality information exists; no much larger clone differs at one position. These data are taken from a study of T cells in Graves' hyperthyroidism and ophthalmopathy (dated by TCRdb to between 2018 and 2021). Concerning the study at large: Peripheral blood samples were taken at initial diagnosis, before any treatment was given. To identify distinguishing TCR V-J signatures, a discovery cohort of some 100 patients was used, comprising fewer than 45 with Graves' ophthalmopathy and 57 with stable Graves' hyperthyroidism. An independent validation cohort of under 20 hyperthyroidism patients and approximately 16 patients who later progressed to ophthalmopathy tested prospective prediction of ophthalmopathy. The roughly 91 discovery patients were randomly split 7:3 into training and test sets. Thyroid tissue and blood T-cell repertoires from roughly 6 Graves' hyperthyroidism patients were also compared in the study. After sampling, hyperthyroidism patients received methimazole starting at 30 mg daily, and ophthalmopathy patients received high-dose intravenous methylprednisolone. The paper describes TCR Vbeta CDR3 sequencing of 130 to 150 peripheral blood samples, made up of about 41 ophthalmopathy patients, approximately 73 hyperthyroidism patients and roughly 17 progressor patients. Points the paper makes about the study in general: In validation, progression to ophthalmopathy was predicted by the model with around 70% sensitivity and 72% to 85% specificity, a median of roughly six months before onset. A 13 V-J signature model separated ophthalmopathy from stable hyperthyroidism, with nearly 90% sensitivity and roughly 81% specificity in cross-validation and 80%/75% in testing. Sample size was not statistically predetermined, and investigators were not blinded to group allocation. Most expanded thyroid clonotypes (frequency above 0.001) were also found in blood, which suggests that blood repertoires may mirror thyroid immune responses.

Amplification of TCR beta CDR3 regions was carried out from RNA transcripts. For the first round of RT-PCR on the TCR CDR3, the HTBI primer set was used together with the Qiagen OneStep RT-PCR kit. A second multiplex PCR round built the libraries, followed by size selection and purification. Libraries were sequenced paired-end with 100 bp reads on an Illumina HiSeq2000. On the authors' methods: Raw data were processed with SOAPnuke, discarding reads with adapters, uncalled bases, mean Phred below 15, or no exact constant-primer or identifier match. COPE v1.2.5 was used to merge the high-quality paired reads, and each unique nucleotide sequence was defined as a clonotype. Clonotypes were aligned to IMGT TRBV, TRBD and TRBJ reference segments using MiTCR v1.1. The analysis included only V-J combinations with a frequency above 0.0001, which together covered roughly 99% of the repertoires. The TCS score was defined as the ratio of F50 (clonal expansion) to E x V (chaos), calculated using BLOSUM62-based TCRdist between CDR3 peptides within each V-J. Welch's t-statistics and random forest reduced 500 to 650 V-J features to roughly 13, which were used in a naive Bayes classifier (R e1071). TCRdb reran the public reads through fastp at Q25 and MiXCR, keeping productive beta chains. One record per CDR3 amino acid sequence lists the most common genes and DNA. None of the V and J calls come from the authors' own analysis; TCRdb made them. The sample yields under 300,000 distinct CDR3 sequences; roughly an eighth were counted once. 7% to 9% of the sample is in the top ten clones.

For this chain, trimming is 7 bases at the V end and 5 bases at the J end, and the number of junction bases without a gene match is 14. There are 16 amino acids in the CDR3, from cysteine to phenylalanine inclusive. Here the CDR3 DNA is all that survives: 48 bases in frame from base 1. CDR1 SGHVS and CDR2 FNYEAQ were looked up in the germline V gene. Stable Graves' hyperthyroidism was defined as the absence of progression to ophthalmopathy over 18 months of follow-up. Hyperthyroidism patients were newly diagnosed, with disease duration under 2 months, and aged 18 to 65 years. Patients with uncontrolled infections, other autoimmune diseases, pregnancy or lactation were excluded. Clinical symptoms, serum thyroxine and TRAb, thyroid ultrasound, and orbital computed tomography formed the basis for the diagnoses. PBMCs were separated from roughly 10 ml of fresh peripheral blood using Ficoll-Paque density gradient centrifugation. Total RNA was extracted with Trizol reagent, and quality was checked on an Agilent 2100 Bioanalyzer.

The specimen sequenced was blood. The clonotype was recovered from a woman in her thirties or forties with Graves' hyperthyroidism. The V and J segments used are TRBV7-6 and TRBJ2-1, and 7 junction bases match TRBD1. The DNA is TGTGCCAGCAAGGGTACCAGGACAGGCCGGGACAATGAGCAGTTCTTC. Translated, it reads CASKGTRTGRDNEQFF. Beyond the CDR3, the reference TRBV7-6 and TRBJ2-1 genes provide the residues; the full variable domain reads: GAGVSQSPRYKVTKRGQDVALRCDPISGHVSLYWYRQALGQGPEFLTYFNYEAQQDKSGLPNDRFSAERPEGSISTLTIQRTEQRDSAMYRCASKGTRTGRDNEQFFGPGTRLTVL.